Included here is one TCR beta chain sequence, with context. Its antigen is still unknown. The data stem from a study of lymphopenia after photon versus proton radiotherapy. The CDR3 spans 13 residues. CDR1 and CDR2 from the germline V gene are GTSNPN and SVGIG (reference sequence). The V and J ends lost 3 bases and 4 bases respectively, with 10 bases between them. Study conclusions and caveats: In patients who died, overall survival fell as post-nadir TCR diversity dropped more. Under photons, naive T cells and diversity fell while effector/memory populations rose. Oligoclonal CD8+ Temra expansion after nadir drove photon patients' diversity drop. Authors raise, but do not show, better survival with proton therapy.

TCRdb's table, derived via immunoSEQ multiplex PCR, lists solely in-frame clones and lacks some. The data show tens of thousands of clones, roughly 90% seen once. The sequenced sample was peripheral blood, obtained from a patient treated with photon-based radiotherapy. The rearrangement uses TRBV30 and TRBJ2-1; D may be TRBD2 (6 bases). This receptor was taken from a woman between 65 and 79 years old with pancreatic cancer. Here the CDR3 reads CAWSRGRYNEQFF. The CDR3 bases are TGTGCCTGGAGCCGGGGGAGGTACAATGAGCAGTTCTTC.